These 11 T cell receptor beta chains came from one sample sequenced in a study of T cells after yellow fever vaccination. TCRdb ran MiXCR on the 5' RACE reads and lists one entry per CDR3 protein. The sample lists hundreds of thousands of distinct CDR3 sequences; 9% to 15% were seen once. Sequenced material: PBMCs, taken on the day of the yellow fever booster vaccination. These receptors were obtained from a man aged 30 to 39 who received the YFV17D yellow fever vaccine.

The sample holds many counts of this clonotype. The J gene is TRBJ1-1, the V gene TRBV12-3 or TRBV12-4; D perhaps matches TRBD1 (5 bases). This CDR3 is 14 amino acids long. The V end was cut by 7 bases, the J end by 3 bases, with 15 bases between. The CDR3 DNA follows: TGTGCCAGCACCGAACAGGCGGGATACACTGAAGCTTTCTTT. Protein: CASTEQAGYTEAFF.

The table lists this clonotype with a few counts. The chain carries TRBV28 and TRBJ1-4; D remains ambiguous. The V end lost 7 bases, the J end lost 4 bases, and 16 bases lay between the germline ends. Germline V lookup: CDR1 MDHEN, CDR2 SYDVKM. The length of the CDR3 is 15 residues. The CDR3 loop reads CASTSSQANNEKLFF. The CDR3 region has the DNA TGTGCCAGCACCTCGAGTCAGGCCAATAATGAAAAACTGTTTTTT.

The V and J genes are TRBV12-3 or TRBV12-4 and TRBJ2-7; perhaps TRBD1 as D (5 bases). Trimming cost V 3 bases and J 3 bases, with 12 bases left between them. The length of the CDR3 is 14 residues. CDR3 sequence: CASSFGAGNYEQYF. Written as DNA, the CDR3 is TGTGCCAGCAGTTTTGGGGCAGGGAACTACGAGCAGTACTTC.

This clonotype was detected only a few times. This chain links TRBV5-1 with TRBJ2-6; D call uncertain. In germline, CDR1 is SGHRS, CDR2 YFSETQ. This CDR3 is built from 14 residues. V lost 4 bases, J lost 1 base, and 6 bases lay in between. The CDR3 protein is CASSVPSGANVLTF. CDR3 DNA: TGCGCCAGCAGCGTCCCTTCTGGGGCCAACGTCCTGACTTTC.

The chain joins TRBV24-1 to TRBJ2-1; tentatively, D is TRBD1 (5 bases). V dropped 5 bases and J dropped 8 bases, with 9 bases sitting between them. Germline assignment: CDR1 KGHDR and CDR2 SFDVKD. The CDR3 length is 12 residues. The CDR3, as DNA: TGTGCCACCAGTGTCCAGGGCGATGAGCAGTTCTTC. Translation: CATSVQGDEQFF.

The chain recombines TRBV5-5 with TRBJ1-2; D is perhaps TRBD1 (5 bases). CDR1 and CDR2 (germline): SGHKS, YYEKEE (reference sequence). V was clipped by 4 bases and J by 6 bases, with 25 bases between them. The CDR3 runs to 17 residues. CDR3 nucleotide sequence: TGTGCCAGCAGCCCGATTCCCGCCGGAGGGGTAGGTAATGGCTACACCTTC. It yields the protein CASSPIPAGGVGNGYTF.

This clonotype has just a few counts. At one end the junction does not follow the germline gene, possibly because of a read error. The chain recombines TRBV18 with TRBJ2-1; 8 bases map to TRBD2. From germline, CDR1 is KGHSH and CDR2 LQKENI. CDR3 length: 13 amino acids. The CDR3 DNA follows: TGTGCCAGCTCACCAGGATTAGCGGGGCCTGCGGCCTTC. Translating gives CASSPGLAGPAAF.

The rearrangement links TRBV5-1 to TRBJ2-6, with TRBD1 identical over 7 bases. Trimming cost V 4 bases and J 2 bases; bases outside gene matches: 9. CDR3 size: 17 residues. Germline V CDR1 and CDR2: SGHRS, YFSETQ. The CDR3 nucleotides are TGCGCCAGCAGCCCATGGTTAGACAGGGCTGGGGCCAACGTCCTGACTTTC. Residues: CASSPWLDRAGANVLTF.

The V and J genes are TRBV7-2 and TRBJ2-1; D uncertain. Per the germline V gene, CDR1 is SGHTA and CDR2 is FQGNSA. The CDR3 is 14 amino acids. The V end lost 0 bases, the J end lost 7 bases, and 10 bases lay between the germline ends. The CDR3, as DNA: TGTGCCAGCAGCTTAGCGCTGGGATCAAATGAGCAGTTCTTC. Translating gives CASSLALGSNEQFF.

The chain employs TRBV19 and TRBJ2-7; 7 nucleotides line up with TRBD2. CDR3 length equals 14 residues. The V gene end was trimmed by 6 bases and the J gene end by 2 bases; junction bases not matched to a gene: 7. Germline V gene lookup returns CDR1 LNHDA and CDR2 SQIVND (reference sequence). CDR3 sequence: CASSRGGTTYEQYF. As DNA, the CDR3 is TGTGCCAGTAGCCGCGGGGGTACCACCTACGAGCAGTACTTC.

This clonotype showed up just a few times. The CDR3 bases are TGCACCAGCTGCTTGGAGGCGGGACAAATCACAGATACGCAGTATTTT. It encodes CTSCLEAGQITDTQYF. This sequence joins TRBV1 and TRBJ2-3; the D call TRBD1 from the table was never checked on the DNA. TRBV1 is marked as a pseudogene. This CDR3 region has 16 residues.